This TCR beta chain was recorded in a study of T cell clones after liver transplantation. Study information: TCRbeta sequencing after a pre-transplant mixed lymphocyte reaction identified graft-donor-reactive clones, later tracked in post-transplant blood. Tolerance: complete withdrawal held at least one year, liver enzymes staying within twice normal.

CDR1 and CDR2 (germline): SGHAT, FQNNGV. The CDR3 spans 14 residues. V lost 0 bases and J lost 4, with 10 bases in between. Comments on this clone: A far larger clone is just one base off, so this is likely a read error.

Using immunoSEQ multiplex PCR, the repertoire was profiled, and TCRdb retains in-frame clones only, with some absent. The sample has about 9,800 clones; over 60% are singletons. The TCR sequence derives from a human patient who received a liver transplant. The graft donor may account for some of the T cells. The sample consisted of CD8+ T cells from blood, taken at the roughly 16-month timepoint. The chain joins TRBV11-2 to TRBJ2-7; D possibly uses TRBD1 or TRBD2 (5 bases each). The CDR3 DNA reads as TGTGCCAGCAGCTTAGAGGGGGTCGGTTACGAGCAGTACTTC. It specifies CASSLEGVGYEQYF.